This is a list of T cell receptor beta chains from one sample in a study of T cell repertoires in cytomegalovirus infection. Using its own MiXCR run on the reads, TCRdb lists one record per CDR3 protein. Of about 440,000 distinct CDR3 sequences listed, roughly 30% were seen once; the top ten hold roughly 15%. Material for sequencing was PBMCs. Every receptor here comes from a human donor in good health (CMV status not recorded). Some clones in this sample may be carry-over from other donors' samples. CDR3s include the opening cysteine and the closing phenylalanine or tryptophan. A D gene is named only where the DNA matches it firmly. Part of the rows lack a size; the others show once, few, many or a class for expanded clones.

V gene: TRBV6-6; clone size: few; D gene: .; J gene: TRBJ1-5; CDR3 protein: CASSYATELGSGNQPQHF; CDR3 DNA: TGTGCCAGCAGTTACGCCACGGAGTTGGGGTCCGGCAATCAGCCCCAGCATTTT
V gene: TRBV6-5; clone size: .; D gene: .; J gene: TRBJ2-7; CDR3 protein: CASSHPPGSEQYF; CDR3 DNA: TGTGCCAGCAGTCACCCCCCAGGGTCCGAGCAGTACTTC
V gene: TRBV6-1; clone size: .; D gene: .; J gene: TRBJ1-6; CDR3 protein: CASSQGFRSPLHF; CDR3 DNA: TGTGCCAGCAGTCAGGGGTTTCGCTCACCCCTCCACTTT
V gene: TRBV19; clone size: .; D gene: .; J gene: TRBJ2-1; CDR3 protein: CASSTDTQTFDEQFF; CDR3 DNA: TGTGCCAGTAGTACGGACACGCAAACCTTCGATGAGCAGTTCTTC
V gene: TRBV27; clone size: .; D gene: .; J gene: TRBJ1-5; CDR3 protein: CASSLYPQEGLSNQPQHF; CDR3 DNA: TGTGCCAGCAGTTTATACCCCCAGGAGGGCCTTAGCAATCAGCCCCAGCATTTT
V gene: TRBV7-6; clone size: .; D gene: TRBD2; J gene: TRBJ2-5; CDR3 protein: CASSLWTSGGGQTQYF; CDR3 DNA: TGTGCCAGCAGCCTCTGGACTAGCGGGGGGGGTCAGACCCAGTACTTC
V gene: TRBV2; clone size: .; D gene: .; J gene: TRBJ2-2; CDR3 protein: CASGTVLYAGELFF; CDR3 DNA: TGTGCCAGCGGGACCGTCTTGTACGCCGGGGAGCTGTTTTTT
V gene: TRBV7-6; clone size: many; D gene: TRBD2; J gene: TRBJ2-1; CDR3 protein: CASSSLAGGDYNEQFF; CDR3 DNA: TGTGCCAGCAGCTCCCTAGCGGGGGGAGACTACAATGAGCAGTTCTTC
V gene: TRBV14; clone size: .; D gene: .; J gene: TRBJ2-7; CDR3 protein: CASSRGRSEQYF; CDR3 DNA: TGTGCCAGCAGCCGGGGAAGGTCTGAGCAGTACTTC
V gene: TRBV6-4; clone size: .; D gene: .; J gene: TRBJ2-1; CDR3 protein: CASSVEPSNYNEQFF; CDR3 DNA: TGTGCCAGCAGTGTAGAGCCCTCGAACTACAATGAGCAGTTCTTC
V gene: TRBV5-4; clone size: .; D gene: .; J gene: TRBJ2-7; CDR3 protein: CASSLGLSGEQYF; CDR3 DNA: TGTGCCAGCAGCTTGGGATTGAGTGGCGAGCAGTACTTC
V gene: TRBV7-8; clone size: .; D gene: .; J gene: TRBJ2-7; CDR3 protein: CASQPQGYEQYF; CDR3 DNA: TGTGCCAGCCAACCGCAGGGCTACGAGCAGTACTTC
V gene: TRBV4-1; clone size: .; D gene: .; J gene: TRBJ1-2; CDR3 protein: CASSQESGGNYGYTF; CDR3 DNA: TGCGCCAGCAGCCAAGAATCCGGGGGGAACTATGGCTACACCTTC
V gene: TRBV7-9; clone size: .; D gene: .; J gene: TRBJ1-6; CDR3 protein: CASSLKGHNSPLHF; CDR3 DNA: TGTGCCAGCAGCTTAAAGGGCCATAATTCACCCCTCCACTTT
V gene: TRBV11-1; clone size: .; D gene: .; J gene: TRBJ1-6; CDR3 protein: CASSSVEVINSPLHF; CDR3 DNA: TGTGCCAGCAGCTCGGTAGAGGTGATTAATTCACCCCTCCACTTT
V gene: TRBV19; clone size: .; D gene: TRBD2; J gene: TRBJ2-7; CDR3 protein: CASRRTSYSYEQYF; CDR3 DNA: TGTGCCAGTAGACGGACTAGCTATTCCTACGAGCAGTACTTC
V gene: TRBV27; clone size: .; D gene: .; J gene: TRBJ1-1; CDR3 protein: CASREGGSEAFF; CDR3 DNA: TGTGCCAGCAGGGAGGGGGGATCTGAAGCTTTCTTT
V gene: TRBV7-2; clone size: many; D gene: TRBD1; J gene: TRBJ1-5; CDR3 protein: CASSIETGYQPQHF; CDR3 DNA: TGTGCCAGCAGCATAGAGACAGGGTATCAGCCCCAGCATTTT
V gene: TRBV6-1; clone size: many; D gene: TRBD2; J gene: TRBJ2-5; CDR3 protein: CASSERGLAIETQYF; CDR3 DNA: TGTGCCAGCAGTGAGAGGGGACTAGCGATAGAGACCCAGTACTTC
V gene: TRBV4-3; clone size: few; D gene: TRBD2; J gene: TRBJ2-1; CDR3 protein: CASSQPAGGLDNEQFF; CDR3 DNA: TGCGCCAGCAGCCAACCAGCGGGGGGGCTCGACAATGAGCAGTTCTTC
V gene: TRBV6-1; clone size: few; D gene: .; J gene: TRBJ1-5; CDR3 protein: CASSPGFSGNQPQHF; CDR3 DNA: TGTGCCAGCAGCCCAGGGTTTTCGGGCAATCAGCCCCAGCATTTT
V gene: TRBV7-2; clone size: .; D gene: TRBD2; J gene: TRBJ2-1; CDR3 protein: CASSPFPSGGVIEQFF; CDR3 DNA: TGTGCCAGCAGCCCCTTCCCTAGCGGGGGGGTGATTGAGCAGTTCTTC
V gene: TRBV7-2; clone size: .; D gene: .; J gene: TRBJ1-5; CDR3 protein: CASSWGQLWNQPQHF; CDR3 DNA: TGTGCCAGCAGCTGGGGACAATTGTGGAATCAGCCCCAGCATTTT
V gene: TRBV18; clone size: few; D gene: .; J gene: TRBJ2-1; CDR3 protein: CASSQRTQPPYNEQFF; CDR3 DNA: TGTGCCAGCTCACAGAGGACACAGCCCCCCTACAATGAGCAGTTCTTC
V gene: TRBV12-3/TRBV12-4; clone size: many; D gene: .; J gene: TRBJ2-7; CDR3 protein: CASSLGTGRSYEQYF; CDR3 DNA: TGTGCCAGCAGTTTAGGAACAGGGCGCTCCTACGAGCAGTACTTC
V gene: TRBV11-2; clone size: .; D gene: TRBD1; J gene: TRBJ1-1; CDR3 protein: CASSSIQGSGTEAFF; CDR3 DNA: TGTGCCAGCAGCTCAATACAGGGGAGTGGCACTGAAGCTTTCTTT
V gene: TRBV6-2/TRBV6-3; clone size: .; D gene: TRBD1; J gene: TRBJ2-3; CDR3 protein: CASSYSMDRGSNTQYF; CDR3 DNA: TGTGCCAGCAGTTATTCCATGGACAGGGGAAGTAATACGCAGTATTTT
V gene: TRBV20-1; clone size: .; D gene: .; J gene: TRBJ1-6; CDR3 protein: CSARGEGRRGYSPLHF; CDR3 DNA: TGCAGTGCTAGAGGAGAGGGGCGAAGGGGTTATTCACCCCTCCACTTT
V gene: TRBV4-1; clone size: .; D gene: .; J gene: TRBJ1-5; CDR3 protein: CASSQVRPFGGPQHF; CDR3 DNA: TGCGCCAGCAGCCAAGTTCGGCCGTTCGGAGGGCCCCAGCATTTT
V gene: TRBV11-2; clone size: .; D gene: TRBD1; J gene: TRBJ2-7; CDR3 protein: CASSMDRGLGEQYF; CDR3 DNA: TGTGCCAGCAGCATGGACAGGGGTTTGGGAGAGCAGTACTTC
V gene: TRBV7-2; clone size: many; D gene: TRBD2; J gene: TRBJ2-5; CDR3 protein: CASSRIAGGLETQYF; CDR3 DNA: TGTGCCAGCAGCCGAATAGCGGGGGGGCTAGAGACCCAGTACTTC
V gene: TRBV28; clone size: .; D gene: .; J gene: TRBJ1-4; CDR3 protein: CASSRGMGQGGEKLFF; CDR3 DNA: TGTGCCAGCAGTCGAGGGATGGGGCAGGGAGGAGAAAAACTGTTTTTT
V gene: TRBV15; clone size: .; D gene: TRBD2; J gene: TRBJ2-7; CDR3 protein: CATRPPGGSSYEQYF; CDR3 DNA: TGTGCCACCAGGCCCCCGGGGGGAAGCTCCTACGAGCAGTACTTC
V gene: TRBV7-4; clone size: .; D gene: .; J gene: TRBJ2-1; CDR3 protein: CASSLLESSYNEQFF; CDR3 DNA: TGTGCCAGCAGCTTATTAGAGAGCTCCTACAATGAGCAGTTCTTC
V gene: TRBV19; clone size: few; D gene: TRBD1; J gene: TRBJ1-1; CDR3 protein: CASSMIGGNRGTEAFF; CDR3 DNA: TGTGCCAGTAGTATGATCGGGGGGAACAGGGGCACTGAAGCTTTCTTT
V gene: TRBV2; clone size: .; D gene: .; J gene: TRBJ2-7; CDR3 protein: CASSLTLGNEQYF; CDR3 DNA: TGTGCCAGCAGTCTCACCTTGGGCAACGAGCAGTACTTC
V gene: TRBV6-6; clone size: many; D gene: .; J gene: TRBJ2-2; CDR3 protein: CASSYSTGELFF; CDR3 DNA: TGTGCCAGCAGTTACTCGACCGGGGAGCTGTTTTTT
V gene: TRBV7-2; clone size: few; D gene: .; J gene: TRBJ1-1; CDR3 protein: CASSLDSRDTEAFF; CDR3 DNA: TGTGCCAGCAGCTTAGACAGCAGGGACACTGAAGCTTTCTTT
V gene: TRBV4-1; clone size: many; D gene: .; J gene: TRBJ1-1; CDR3 protein: CASSQVRSNTEAFF; CDR3 DNA: TGCGCCAGCAGCCAAGTTAGGTCGAACACTGAAGCTTTCTTT
V gene: TRBV6-4; clone size: .; D gene: TRBD1; J gene: TRBJ1-1; CDR3 protein: CASSDSSSRDRGLDTEAFF; CDR3 DNA: TGTGCCAGCAGTGACTCGAGTAGCCGGGACAGGGGGCTGGACACTGAAGCTTTCTTT
V gene: TRBV6-2/TRBV6-3; clone size: many; D gene: TRBD1; J gene: TRBJ1-1; CDR3 protein: CASSYFFQGVNTEAFF; CDR3 DNA: TGTGCCAGCAGTTACTTTTTTCAGGGGGTGAACACTGAAGCTTTCTTT
V gene: TRBV19; clone size: few; D gene: .; J gene: TRBJ1-5; CDR3 protein: CASNRVGQPQHF; CDR3 DNA: TGTGCCAGTAACAGGGTGGGTCAGCCCCAGCATTTT
V gene: TRBV27; clone size: many; D gene: TRBD2; J gene: TRBJ2-7; CDR3 protein: CASSLGGAGGFRTKQYF; CDR3 DNA: TGTGCCAGCAGTCTTGGGGGAGCGGGGGGCTTTCGGACCAAGCAGTACTTC
V gene: TRBV15; clone size: .; D gene: .; J gene: TRBJ1-2; CDR3 protein: CATSRPQLTGTLYGYTF; CDR3 DNA: TGTGCCACCAGCAGACCACAACTTACAGGAACCCTCTATGGCTACACCTTC
V gene: TRBV27; clone size: .; D gene: .; J gene: TRBJ2-2; CDR3 protein: CASSLVGGELFF; CDR3 DNA: TGTGCCAGCAGTTTAGTCGGAGGGGAGCTGTTTTTT
V gene: TRBV6-6; clone size: .; D gene: .; J gene: TRBJ1-1; CDR3 protein: CASSYSMAGMMNTEAFF; CDR3 DNA: TGTGCCAGCAGTTACTCGATGGCAGGGATGATGAACACTGAAGCTTTCTTT
V gene: TRBV11-2; clone size: .; D gene: TRBD1; J gene: TRBJ1-2; CDR3 protein: CASSWGTGNSYNYGYTF; CDR3 DNA: TGTGCCAGCAGCTGGGGGACAGGGAATTCTTATAACTATGGCTACACCTTC